The 13 T cell receptor beta chains presented below share a single source sample, sequenced in a study of T cells in Graves' hyperthyroidism and ophthalmopathy (dated by TCRdb to between 2019 and 2020). To prepare the library, multiplex PCR was applied. The sequencer was an Illumina HiSeq 2000. TCR beta CDR3 regions were amplified from RNA transcripts. The TCR CDR3 was subjected to a first round of RT-PCR using the HTBI primer set and the Qiagen OneStep RT-PCR kit. In-frame beta chains were kept once TCRdb had trimmed the public reads at Q25 with fastp and called clones with MiXCR. Each entry is one CDR3 protein sequence, shown with its most common DNA and genes. This sample lists roughly 560,000 distinct CDR3 sequences; about 15% were detected once. The ten top clones hold over 3.5% of the sample. Sequencing input: blood. These receptors all come from a woman aged 40-49 years with Graves' ophthalmopathy.

CDR3 sequence (DNA): TGTGCCAGCTCACCAAGAAGCTCACAAGGGGGGGAGCAGTACTTC. Translated, it gives CASSPRSSQGGEQYF. The chain joins TRBV18 to TRBJ2-7; possibly TRBD1 or TRBD2 for D (6 bases each). This CDR3 region has 15 residues. The V gene lost 2 bases and the J gene lost 7 bases, with 18 bases spanning the gap. Looked up from germline, CDR1 is KGHSH and CDR2 is LQKENI.

To note about this clonotype: One end of the junction varies from germline; a read error may be responsible. The chain recombines TRBV2 with TRBJ1-1, with D possibly matching TRBD1 (6 bases). CDR3 length: 14 amino acids. From germline, CDR1 is SNHLY and CDR2 FYNNEI. This chain's CDR3 is CASRTGHKNTEASF. CDR3 nucleotides: TGTGCCAGCAGGACGGGACACAAGAACACTGAAGCTTCCTTT.

The chain links TRBV30 to TRBJ1-2; tentatively, D is TRBD1 (6 bases). This CDR3 has 14 residues. Germline-derived CDR1 and CDR2 are GTSNPN and SVGIG (reference sequence). V was pared by 3 bases and J by 2 bases, with 13 bases between. The CDR3 sequence is CAWRITGTNYGYTF. Here the CDR3 DNA reads TGTGCCTGGAGGATTACCGGGACAAACTATGGCTACACCTTC.

This clonotype has ten or more counts. The rearrangement uses TRBV12-3 or TRBV12-4 and TRBJ1-1, with D possibly being TRBD1 (5 bases). CDR3 length: 13 amino acids. Trimming pared 5 bases from V and 3 bases from J, leaving 10 bases between. As DNA, the CDR3 is TGTGCCAGCAGTAACCAGGGCGACACTGAAGCTTTCTTT. This gives the protein CASSNQGDTEAFF.

This clonotype has at least ten counts. This sequence joins TRBV2 and TRBJ2-7; no definite D call. The germline CDR1 and CDR2 sequences are SNHLY and FYNNEI. Trimming pared 7 bases from V and 0 bases from J, leaving 10 bases between. This CDR3 is 13 amino acids long. This chain's CDR3 is CASTLDGSYEQYF. For the CDR3, the DNA is TGTGCCAGCACTCTGGACGGCTCCTACGAGCAGTACTTC.

The rearrangement links TRBV12-3 or TRBV12-4 to TRBJ2-7; D is possibly TRBD1 (6 bases). The CDR3 runs 15 residues. The V gene lost 3 bases and the J gene lost 1 base, with 13 bases spanning the gap. The CDR3 protein is CASSFPSGESYEQYF. The CDR3 DNA reads as TGTGCCAGCAGTTTCCCCTCAGGGGAGTCCTACGAGCAGTACTTC.

The chain couples TRBV28 to TRBJ1-1; maybe TRBD1 (6 bases). The CDR3 covers 17 residues. Germline V gene data show CDR1 as MDHEN and CDR2 as SYDVKM. Deletions cut 6 bases from V and 2 bases from J, with 22 bases between. The CDR3: CASSRTGASTGNTEAFF. CDR3 bases: TGTGCCAGCAGCCGTACCGGGGCCTCGACAGGCAACACTGAAGCTTTCTTT.

A few counts support this clonotype. The chain links TRBV4-2 to TRBJ2-2, with D maybe TRBD2 (5 bases). V shed 1 base and J shed 3 bases, with 12 bases lying between them. Germline lookup yields CDR1 LGHNA and CDR2 YNFKEQ. The CDR3 runs to 16 residues. CDR3 coding DNA: TGTGCCAGCAGCCAAGGTGGGCCGGGATACACCGGGGAGCTGTTTTTT. It is translated as CASSQGGPGYTGELFF.

The CDR3 here is CASSIGGAEDGYTF. The CDR3 coding sequence is TGTGCCAGTAGTATTGGAGGGGCAGAGGATGGCTACACCTTC. This chain links TRBV19 with TRBJ1-2, with a tentative D call TRBD1 (5 bases). V was pared by 3 bases and J by 6 bases, with 14 bases between. This CDR3 region has 14 residues. Germline CDR1 is LNHDA and CDR2 is SQIVND (reference sequence).

This clonotype appeared many times. This chain joins TRBV30 and TRBJ1-1; D is unclear. Germline lookup yields CDR1 GTSNPN and CDR2 SVGIG (reference sequence). V lost 0 bases and J lost 7, with 15 bases in between. The CDR3 runs 14 residues. The CDR3 loop reads CAWSVSRATSEAFF. CDR3 nucleotides: TGTGCCTGGAGTGTATCGCGGGCTACGAGTGAAGCTTTCTTT.

This clonotype was observed at least ten times. The V gene is TRBV28, the J gene TRBJ2-7; D gene unclear. Germline V gives CDR1 MDHEN, CDR2 SYDVKM. CDR3 length: 13 amino acids. Trimming took off 5 bases at V and 0 bases at J, with 8 bases between the two ends. In DNA, the CDR3 is TGTGCCAGCAGTCTCCTCCCCTCCTACGAGCAGTACTTC. It codes for CASSLLPSYEQYF.

This clonotype has a count of ten or more. The V gene is TRBV24-1, the J gene TRBJ2-5; D not resolved. Per the germline V gene, CDR1 is KGHDR and CDR2 is SFDVKD. Between the trimmed V and J ends, which lost 0 bases and 0 bases, there was a span of 7 bases. The CDR3 has 15 amino acids. As DNA, the CDR3 is TGTGCCACCAGTGATTTGCAAGGCTACCAAGAGACCCAGTACTTC. Amino acids: CATSDLQGYQETQYF.

This clonotype was detected many times. The CDR3 is CASRGGGAHQETQYF. The CDR3 nucleotides read TGTGCCAGCAGAGGGGGGGGCGCACACCAAGAGACCCAGTACTTC. The chain is built from TRBV28 and TRBJ2-5; a possible D gene is TRBD2 (7 bases). The CDR3 is 15 amino acids. Germline V gene data show CDR1 as MDHEN and CDR2 as SYDVKM. The ends were cut back, 6 bases at V and 0 bases at J, with 14 bases in the middle.